This TCR beta chain was obtained from a study of PD-1 blockade in classical Hodgkin lymphoma. Points from the study as a whole: Complete responders' diversity at baseline resembled that of newly diagnosed patients. In CD4+ cells, TCR diversity went up significantly by C4D1, but in CD8+ cells it did not. Exclusion removed patients who began nivolumab under 1 year after ASCT.

Each patient's relapse followed autologous stem cell transplantation, and brentuximab vedotin exposure varied. Negative selection with magnets was how CD8+ T cells were isolated from the thawed PBMCs. Complete response, partial response or progressive disease was recorded as best response. Comment on this clone: Its antigen remains unidentified.

The CDR3 spans 15 residues. Looked up from germline, CDR1 is MNHEY and CDR2 is SMNVEV (reference sequence). The V and J ends lost 2 bases and 7 bases respectively, with 15 bases between them. The table came from immunoSEQ multiplex PCR; TCRdb's copy has only in-frame clones and leaves some out. The table includes about 13,000 clones, approximately 79% detected once. The clonotype originates from a human donor with classical Hodgkin lymphoma. V gene TRBV27 combines with J gene TRBJ2-4, with D perhaps matching TRBD2 (6 bases). Specimen: CD8+ T cells from blood, collected at baseline. For the CDR3, the DNA is TGTGCCAGCAGTTTACGCCGGGACTTGTATAACATTCAGTACTTC. Encoded protein: CASSLRRDLYNIQYF.